The rows below give T cell receptor beta chains drawn from one sample of a study of OX40 agonist ivuxolimab in advanced cancers. Profiling relied on immunoSEQ multiplex PCR, and the TCRdb table lists in-frame clones only, not all of them. The sample holds about 100,000 clones, roughly 90% seen once. The starting material was CD4+ or CD8+ T cells sorted from blood, obtained in a trial of the OX40 agonist ivuxolimab. The receptor source for this set is an adult with an advanced solid tumor such as melanoma, head and neck, liver or kidney cancer. CDR3s include the opening cysteine and the closing phenylalanine or tryptophan. D genes are given only for firm matches. Size is omitted from some rows. Given values are once, few, many or a class for expanded clones.

NA	NA	TRBV4-2	TRBJ2-3	CASSQEPGSSDTQYF	TGTGCCAGCAGCCAAGAGCCGGGTTCATCGGATACGCAGTATTTT
NA	NA	TRBV10-3	TRBJ2-1	CATGAYNEQFF	TGTGCCACCGGGGCCTACAATGAGCAGTTCTTC
NA	NA	TRBV28	TRBJ1-4	CASSPGTFGEKLFF	TGTGCCAGCAGTCCAGGGACATTCGGTGAAAAACTGTTTTTT
NA	once	TRBV6-5	TRBJ1-2	CASHRRGNYGYTF	TGTGCCAGCCACAGAAGGGGTAACTATGGCTACACCTTC
TRBD1	NA	TRBV5-4	TRBJ1-6	CASSLGQGAFDSPLHF	TGTGCCAGCAGCTTGGGACAGGGGGCTTTTGATTCACCCCTCCACTTT
NA	NA	TRBV6-5	TRBJ1-5	CASFIAAQHF	TGTGCCAGTTTCATTGCGGCCCAGCATTTT
NA	NA	TRBV5-1	TRBJ2-5	CASSVIYQETQYF	TGCGCCAGCAGCGTGATATACCAAGAGACCCAGTACTTC
TRBD2	once	TRBV28	TRBJ2-1	CASTSGGRAESYNEQFF	TGTGCCAGCACCTCGGGCGGGAGGGCCGAATCCTACAATGAGCAGTTCTTC
NA	NA	TRBV30	TRBJ2-3	CAWSVLRPGTDTQYF	TGTGCCTGGAGTGTACTTAGGCCCGGGACAGATACGCAGTATTTT
TRBD2	NA	TRBV7-8	TRBJ2-7	CASSSPPSGPLYF	TGTGCCAGCAGCTCCCCGCCTAGCGGGCCTTTGTACTTC
NA	few	TRBV30	TRBJ2-7	CAWRGGSYEQYF	TGTGCCTGGAGGGGCGGCTCCTACGAGCAGTACTTC
TRBD2	NA	TRBV5-1	TRBJ2-1	CASSPRLAGGPDNEQFF	TGCGCCAGCAGCCCCCGACTAGCGGGGGGGCCGGACAATGAGCAGTTCTTC
NA	NA	TRBV11-3	TRBJ2-2	CASSSNTGELFF	TGTGCCAGCAGCTCTAACACCGGGGAGCTGTTTTTT
NA	NA	TRBV5-1	TRBJ2-7	CASSSGRSSYEQYF	TGCGCCAGCAGCTCGGGACGGAGCTCCTACGAGCAGTACTTC
NA	NA	TRBV10-2	TRBJ2-6	CASSVASGANVLTF	TGCGCCAGCAGTGTGGCCTCTGGGGCCAACGTCCTGACTTTC
NA	NA	TRBV6-1	TRBJ1-2	CASSEEQGLGGGYTF	TGTGCCAGCAGTGAAGAGCAGGGACTGGGGGGTGGCTACACCTTC
NA	NA	TRBV2	TRBJ1-5	CASSEARGGYQPQHF	TGTGCCAGCAGTGAAGCGCGTGGGGGATACCAGCCCCAGCATTTT
TRBD1	NA	TRBV7-9	TRBJ2-7	CASSLDRTGDEQYF	TGTGCCAGCAGCTTAGACAGGACAGGGGACGAGCAGTACTTC
TRBD2	NA	TRBV29-1	TRBJ2-7	CSVRLAGDSHEQYF	TGCAGCGTTCGACTAGCGGGCGACTCCCACGAGCAGTACTTC
NA	NA	TRBV19	TRBJ1-1	CASSTTYTTENTEAFF	TGTGCCAGTAGTACCACCTATACGACAGAGAACACTGAAGCTTTCTTT
NA	NA	TRBV28	TRBJ2-3	CASSFSRGGTQYF	TGTGCCAGCAGTTTCAGCAGGGGAGGTACGCAGTATTTT
TRBD1	NA	TRBV6-1	TRBJ1-4	CASSDWGQANEKLFF	TGTGCCAGCAGTGATTGGGGACAGGCTAATGAAAAACTGTTTTTT
NA	NA	TRBV7-8	TRBJ1-1	CASSPWPNTEAFF	TGTGCCAGCAGCCCATGGCCGAACACTGAAGCTTTCTTT
NA	NA	TRBV14	TRBJ2-7	CASSQGAGRYF	TGTGCCAGCAGCCAAGGGGCAGGGCGGTACTTC
TRBD1	NA	TRBV18	TRBJ2-3	CASSSGQFTDTQYF	TGTGCCAGCTCATCGGGACAGTTCACAGATACGCAGTATTTT
NA	NA	TRBV2	TRBJ1-1	CASRVRTMNTEAFF	TGTGCCAGCAGGGTTCGAACAATGAACACTGAAGCTTTCTTT
NA	NA	TRBV30	TRBJ1-1	CAWSPTTRRGVPEAFF	TGTGCCTGGAGTCCGACGACGCGGAGGGGCGTCCCTGAAGCTTTCTTT
NA	NA	TRBV5-1	TRBJ2-5	CASSLGSQETQYF	TGCGCCAGCAGCTTGGGCAGCCAAGAGACCCAGTACTTC
NA	NA	TRBV30	TRBJ1-5	CAWSVRGNQPQHF	TGTGCCTGGAGTGTACGAGGCAATCAGCCCCAGCATTTT
TRBD1	NA	TRBV7-3	TRBJ1-1	CASSARQGNTEAFF	TGTGCCAGCAGCGCCAGACAGGGGAACACTGAAGCTTTCTTT
NA	NA	TRBV5-1	TRBJ1-5	CASSLEGGPSQPQHF	TGCGCCAGCAGCTTGGAGGGGGGCCCAAGTCAGCCCCAGCATTTT
TRBD1	NA	TRBV19	TRBJ1-6	CASSRKTGGNSPLHF	TGTGCCAGTAGTAGAAAAACAGGGGGCAATTCACCCCTCCACTTT
NA	NA	TRBV9	TRBJ1-2	CASSVAGGGNYGYTF	TGTGCCAGCAGCGTAGCTGGTGGAGGGAACTATGGCTACACCTTC
NA	NA	TRBV16	TRBJ2-7	CASSQVVSSYEQYF	TGTGCCAGCAGCCAAGTGGTCAGCTCCTACGAGCAGTACTTC
TRBD1	NA	TRBV4-2	TRBJ1-4	CASSPLEDRGVEKLFF	TGTGCCAGCAGCCCCTTAGAGGACAGGGGAGTTGAAAAACTGTTTTTT
NA	NA	TRBV5-4	TRBJ1-2	CASSLGTETGYTF	TGTGCCAGCAGCTTGGGGACGGAAACTGGCTACACCTTC
TRBD1	NA	TRBV5-1	TRBJ1-1	CASSLDRGARNTEAFF	TGCGCCAGCAGCCTAGACAGGGGCGCTCGGAACACTGAAGCTTTCTTT
TRBD2	NA	TRBV9	TRBJ2-1	CASSVGASGPEQFF	TGTGCCAGCAGCGTAGGGGCTAGCGGGCCGGAGCAGTTCTTC
NA	NA	TRBV6-6	TRBJ2-7	CASSSRGEQYF	TGTGCCAGCAGTTCACGGGGGGAGCAGTACTTC
NA	NA	TRBV6-1	TRBJ1-6	CASSEESISNSPLHF	TGTGCCAGCAGTGAAGAGAGCATATCGAATTCACCCCTCCACTTT
TRBD1	NA	TRBV9	TRBJ2-7	CASSVGSSSGQGAYEQYF	TGTGCCAGCAGCGTAGGAAGCTCCTCCGGACAGGGGGCTTACGAGCAGTACTTC
TRBD2	NA	TRBV28	TRBJ2-2	CASSLGTSGTGELFF	TGTGCCAGCAGTCTCGGGACTAGCGGTACCGGGGAGCTGTTTTTT
NA	NA	TRBV28	TRBJ2-5	CASSSHLGSQETQYF	TGTGCCAGCAGTTCCCACCTGGGTAGCCAAGAGACCCAGTACTTC
NA	NA	TRBV4-2	TRBJ2-7	CASSQEAGGYEQYF	TGTGCCAGCAGCCAAGAGGCAGGGGGGTACGAGCAGTACTTC
TRBD2	NA	TRBV5-1	TRBJ2-2	CASKRGSTASGSTGELFF	TGCGCCAGCAAGCGGGGATCGACAGCGTCCGGGTCCACCGGGGAGCTGTTTTTT
NA	NA	TRBV5-1	TRBJ2-1	CASSSQVYNEQFF	TGCGCCAGCAGCTCTCAAGTTTACAATGAGCAGTTCTTC
TRBD2	NA	TRBV27	TRBJ2-1	CASSRAGGPNYNEQFF	TGTGCCAGCAGTCGGGCGGGAGGTCCGAACTACAATGAGCAGTTCTTC
TRBD2	NA	TRBV5-4	TRBJ2-7	CASSPTSASYEQYF	TGTGCCAGCAGCCCGACTAGCGCGTCCTACGAGCAGTACTTC
NA	NA	TRBV7-3	TRBJ2-1	CASSLKGSVEQFF	TGTGCCAGCAGCTTAAAGGGTTCGGTTGAGCAGTTCTTC
NA	once	TRBV14	TRBJ2-3	CASSQGTRATDTQYF	TGTGCCAGCAGCCAAGGCACCAGGGCCACAGATACGCAGTATTTT
NA	NA	TRBV9	TRBJ2-7	CASSVGDSSYEQYF	TGTGCCAGCAGCGTAGGGGACTCCTCCTACGAGCAGTACTTC
NA	NA	TRBV27	TRBJ2-5	CASSSLQETQYF	TGTGCCAGCAGTTCCCTCCAAGAGACCCAGTACTTC
NA	NA	TRBV5-1	TRBJ1-2	CASSLNPGTPRAGYTF	TGCGCCAGCAGCTTAAACCCGGGGACCCCTCGCGCAGGCTACACCTTC